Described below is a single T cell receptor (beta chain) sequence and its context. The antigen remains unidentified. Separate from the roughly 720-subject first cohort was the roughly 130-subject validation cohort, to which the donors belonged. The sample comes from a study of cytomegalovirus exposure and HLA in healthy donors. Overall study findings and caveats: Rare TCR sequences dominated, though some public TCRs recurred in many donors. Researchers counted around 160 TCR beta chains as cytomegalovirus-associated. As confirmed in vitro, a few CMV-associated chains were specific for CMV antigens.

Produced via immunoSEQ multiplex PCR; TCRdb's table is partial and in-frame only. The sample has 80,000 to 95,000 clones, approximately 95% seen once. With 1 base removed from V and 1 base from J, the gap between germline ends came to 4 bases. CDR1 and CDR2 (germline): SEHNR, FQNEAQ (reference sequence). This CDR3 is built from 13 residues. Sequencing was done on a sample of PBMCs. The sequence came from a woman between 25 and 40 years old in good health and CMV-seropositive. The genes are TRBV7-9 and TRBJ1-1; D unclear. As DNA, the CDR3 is TGTGCCAGCAGCTTAGGAGAGAACACTGAAGCTTTCTTT. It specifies CASSLGENTEAFF.